A selection of T cell receptor beta chains follows, all from one sample in a study of regulatory T cells in long-lasting Graves disease. TCRdb independently ran MiXCR on the multiplex PCR reads; one entry per CDR3 protein. The table records some 440,000 distinct CDR3 sequences, more than 20% of them present only once. This specimen consisted of peripheral blood mononuclear cells (PBMCs), obtained when the disease was refractory, from a patient treated with antithyroid drugs. The receptors stem from a female donor with Graves disease. The CDR3 runs from the conserved cysteine through the conserved F or W. The D gene is left open where the match is weak.

D	V	J	CDR3
-	TRBV28	TRBJ2-7	CASSLGGITYEQYF
-	TRBV7-8	TRBJ2-7	CASSLGSGAYEQYF
-	TRBV6-1	TRBJ2-7	CASAAGTGYEQYF
TRBD1	TRBV30	TRBJ2-2	CASPVRGRMNTGELFF
-	TRBV28	TRBJ2-3	CASSSRRLSDTQYF
-	TRBV7-3	TRBJ1-1	CASSLGGPLSGNTEAFF
-	TRBV12-3/TRBV12-4	TRBJ1-4	CASSPEGLNEKLFF
-	TRBV7-8	TRBJ2-7	CASSFSADLTYEQYF
TRBD2	TRBV5-1	TRBJ2-7	CASSSGTSGSYGYEQYF
-	TRBV28	TRBJ1-2	CASNPGRGLRYYGYTF
TRBD2	TRBV27	TRBJ2-2	CASSLRLAGGHGELFF
-	TRBV7-3	TRBJ2-5	CASSRSLSETQYF